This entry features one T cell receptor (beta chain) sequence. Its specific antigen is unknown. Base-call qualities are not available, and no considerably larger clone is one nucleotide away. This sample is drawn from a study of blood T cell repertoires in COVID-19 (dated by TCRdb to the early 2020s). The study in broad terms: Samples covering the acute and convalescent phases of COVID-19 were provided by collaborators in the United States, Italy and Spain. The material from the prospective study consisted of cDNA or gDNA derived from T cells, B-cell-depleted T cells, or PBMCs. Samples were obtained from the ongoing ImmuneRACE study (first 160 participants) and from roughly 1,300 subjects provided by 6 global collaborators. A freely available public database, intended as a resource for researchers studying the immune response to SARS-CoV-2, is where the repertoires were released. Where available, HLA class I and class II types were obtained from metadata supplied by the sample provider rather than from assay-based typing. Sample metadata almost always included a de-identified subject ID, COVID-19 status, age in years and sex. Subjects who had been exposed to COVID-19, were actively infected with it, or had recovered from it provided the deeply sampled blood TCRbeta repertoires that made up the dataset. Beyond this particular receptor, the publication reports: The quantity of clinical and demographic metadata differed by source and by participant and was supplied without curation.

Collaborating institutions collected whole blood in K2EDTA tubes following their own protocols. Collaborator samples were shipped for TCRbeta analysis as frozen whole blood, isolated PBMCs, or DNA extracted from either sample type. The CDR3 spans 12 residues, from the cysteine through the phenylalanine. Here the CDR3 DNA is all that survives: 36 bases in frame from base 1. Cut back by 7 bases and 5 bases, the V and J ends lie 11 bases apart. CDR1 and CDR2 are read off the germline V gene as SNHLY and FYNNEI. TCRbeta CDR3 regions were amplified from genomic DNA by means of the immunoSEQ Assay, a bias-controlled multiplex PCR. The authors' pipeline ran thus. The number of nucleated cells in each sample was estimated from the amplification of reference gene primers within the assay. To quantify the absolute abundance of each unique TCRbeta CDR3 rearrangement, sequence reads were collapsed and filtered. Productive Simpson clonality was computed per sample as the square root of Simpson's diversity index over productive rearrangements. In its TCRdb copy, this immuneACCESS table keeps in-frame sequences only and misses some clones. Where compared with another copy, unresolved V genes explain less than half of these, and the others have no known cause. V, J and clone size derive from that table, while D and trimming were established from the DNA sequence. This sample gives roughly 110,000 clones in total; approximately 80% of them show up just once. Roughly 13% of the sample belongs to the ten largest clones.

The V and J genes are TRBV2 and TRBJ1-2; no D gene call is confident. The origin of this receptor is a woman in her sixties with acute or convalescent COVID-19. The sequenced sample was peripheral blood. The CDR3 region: CASKERVYGYTF. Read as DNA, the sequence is TGTGCCAGCAAGGAGAGGGTATATGGCTACACCTTC. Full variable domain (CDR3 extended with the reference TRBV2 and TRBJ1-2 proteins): EPEVTQTPSHQVTQMGQEVILRCVPISNHLYFYWYRQILGQKVEFLVSFYNNEISEKSEIFDDQFSVERPDGSNFTLKIRSTKLEDSAMYFCASKERVYGYTFGSGTRLTVV.